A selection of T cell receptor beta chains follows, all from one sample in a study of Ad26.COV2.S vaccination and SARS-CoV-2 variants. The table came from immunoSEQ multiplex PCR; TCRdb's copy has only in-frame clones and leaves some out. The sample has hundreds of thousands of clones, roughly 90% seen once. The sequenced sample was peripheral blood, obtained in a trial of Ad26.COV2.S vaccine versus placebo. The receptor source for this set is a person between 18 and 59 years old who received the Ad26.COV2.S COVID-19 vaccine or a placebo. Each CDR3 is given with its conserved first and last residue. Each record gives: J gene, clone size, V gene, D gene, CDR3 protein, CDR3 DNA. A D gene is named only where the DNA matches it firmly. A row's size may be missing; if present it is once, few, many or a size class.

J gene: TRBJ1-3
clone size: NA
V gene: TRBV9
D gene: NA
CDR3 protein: CASSSDGGVGNTIYF
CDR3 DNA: TGTGCCAGCAGCTCCGACGGGGGTGTGGGAAACACCATATATTTT

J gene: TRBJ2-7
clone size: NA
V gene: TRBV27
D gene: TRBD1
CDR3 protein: CASSGGQGVAYEQYF
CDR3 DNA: TGTGCCAGCAGTGGGGGACAGGGCGTTGCCTACGAGCAGTACTTC

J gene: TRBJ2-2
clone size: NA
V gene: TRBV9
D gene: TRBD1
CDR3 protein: CASSVTGANTGELFF
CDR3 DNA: TGTGCCAGCAGCGTGACAGGGGCGAACACCGGGGAGCTGTTTTTT

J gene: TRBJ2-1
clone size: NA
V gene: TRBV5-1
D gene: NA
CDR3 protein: CASSQTGLDEQFF
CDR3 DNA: TGCGCCAGCAGTCAGACAGGCTTGGATGAGCAGTTCTTC

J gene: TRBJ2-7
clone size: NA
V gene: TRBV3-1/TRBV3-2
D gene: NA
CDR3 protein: CASSQDPGTNLYEQYF
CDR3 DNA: TGTGCCAGCAGCCAAGATCCCGGGACCAACCTCTACGAGCAGTACTTC

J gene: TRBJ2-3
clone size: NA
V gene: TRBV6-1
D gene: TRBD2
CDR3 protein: CASSAPMGLAGGPDTQYF
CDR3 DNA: TGTGCCAGCAGTGCCCCGATGGGACTAGCGGGAGGGCCGGATACGCAGTATTTT

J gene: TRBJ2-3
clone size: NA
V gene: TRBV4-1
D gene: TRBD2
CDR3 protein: CASSQAGGGDTQYF
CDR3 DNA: TGCGCCAGCAGCCAAGCGGGAGGCGGGGATACGCAGTATTTT

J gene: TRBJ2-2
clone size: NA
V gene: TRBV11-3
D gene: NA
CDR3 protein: CASSLDRATGELFF
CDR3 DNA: TGTGCCAGCAGCTTAGATAGGGCAACCGGGGAGCTGTTTTTT

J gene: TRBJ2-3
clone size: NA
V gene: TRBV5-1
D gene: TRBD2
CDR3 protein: CASSFSSSGRIDTQYF
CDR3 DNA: TGCGCCAGCAGCTTCTCGTCTAGCGGGAGGATAGATACGCAGTATTTT

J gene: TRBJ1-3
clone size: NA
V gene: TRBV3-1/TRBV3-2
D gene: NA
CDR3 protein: CASSGTDSGNTIYF
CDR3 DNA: TGTGCCAGCAGCGGTACGGACTCTGGAAACACCATATATTTT

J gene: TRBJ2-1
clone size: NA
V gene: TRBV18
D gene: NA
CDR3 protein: CASSPGVADEQFF
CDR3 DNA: TGTGCCAGCTCACCTGGAGTGGCCGATGAGCAGTTCTTC

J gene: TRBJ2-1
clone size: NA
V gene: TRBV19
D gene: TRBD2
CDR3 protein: CASRGTRFYNEQFF
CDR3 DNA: TGTGCCAGTAGGGGGACTAGATTCTACAATGAGCAGTTCTTC

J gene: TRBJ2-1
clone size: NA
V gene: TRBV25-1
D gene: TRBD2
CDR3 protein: CASSEGLAQYNEQFF
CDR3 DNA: TGTGCCAGCAGTGAGGGACTAGCCCAATACAATGAGCAGTTCTTC

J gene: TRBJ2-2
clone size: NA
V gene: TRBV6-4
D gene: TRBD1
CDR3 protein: CASSPTGEGTGELFF
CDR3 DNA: TGTGCCAGCAGCCCGACAGGGGAAGGCACCGGGGAGCTGTTTTTT

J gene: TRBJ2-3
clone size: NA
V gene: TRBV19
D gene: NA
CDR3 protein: CATVISDTQYF
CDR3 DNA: TGTGCCACCGTAATATCAGATACGCAGTATTTT

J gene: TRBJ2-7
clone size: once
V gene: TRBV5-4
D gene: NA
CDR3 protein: CASSDTYEQYF
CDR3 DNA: TGTGCCAGCAGCGATACCTACGAGCAGTACTTC

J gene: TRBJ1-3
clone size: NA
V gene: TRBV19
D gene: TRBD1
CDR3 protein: CASSQGTGSLASYF
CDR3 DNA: TGTGCCAGTAGTCAAGGGACAGGGAGTTTGGCTTCTTATTTT

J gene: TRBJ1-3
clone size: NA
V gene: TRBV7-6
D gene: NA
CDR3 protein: CASSLFSGSGNTIYF
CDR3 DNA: TGTGCCAGCAGCTTGTTTTCGGGGTCGGGAAACACCATATATTTT

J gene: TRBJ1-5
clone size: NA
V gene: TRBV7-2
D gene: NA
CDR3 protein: CASSFGTSREGQPQHF
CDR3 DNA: TGTGCCAGCAGCTTCGGGACTTCGCGGGAGGGTCAGCCCCAGCATTTT

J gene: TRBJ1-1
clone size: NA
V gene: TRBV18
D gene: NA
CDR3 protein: CASSPGTLNTEAFF
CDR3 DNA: TGTGCCAGCTCACCAGGGACCCTGAACACTGAAGCTTTCTTT

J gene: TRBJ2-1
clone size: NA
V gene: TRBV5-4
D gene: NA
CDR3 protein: CASSPLTGANNEQFF
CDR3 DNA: TGTGCCAGCAGCCCTCTTACCGGGGCCAACAATGAGCAGTTCTTC

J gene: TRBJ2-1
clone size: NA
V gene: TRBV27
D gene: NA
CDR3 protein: CASSFTGTDSKFF
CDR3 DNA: TGTGCCAGCAGTTTCACCGGGACTGACAGTAAGTTCTTC

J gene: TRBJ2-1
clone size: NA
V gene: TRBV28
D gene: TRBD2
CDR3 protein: CASRGSGYYYNEQFF
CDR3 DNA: TGTGCCAGCAGGGGTAGCGGGTACTATTACAATGAGCAGTTCTTC

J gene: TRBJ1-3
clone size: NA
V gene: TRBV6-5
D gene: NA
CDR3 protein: CASSTTGGNTIYF
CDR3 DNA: TGTGCCAGCAGTACGACAGGAGGAAACACCATATATTTT